This passage covers 22 T cell receptor beta chains from one sample sequenced in a study of cytomegalovirus exposure and HLA in healthy donors (dated by TCRdb to the late 2010s). The library was built by means of the immunoSEQ multiplex PCR assay. For the multiplex PCR, a mixture combining 60 forward primers for TCR Vbeta segments and 13 reverse primers for TCR Jbeta segments was used. TCRdb carries this immuneACCESS record with in-frame sequences only. Its versions omit some clonotypes, under half of them owing to an unresolved V gene in the studies checked, with the rest unexplained. Present in this sample are about 140,000 clones, over 60% of which were seen just once. The ten top clones hold approximately 6.5% of the sample. Sequences were obtained from PBMCs. The receptor source for this set is a woman aged 55-69 years in good health and CMV-seronegative.

The gene calls are TRBV7-2 and TRBJ2-1; a possible D gene is TRBD2 (6 bases). V dropped 1 base and J dropped 6 bases, with 10 bases sitting between them. The CDR3 spans 14 residues. CDR1 and CDR2 from the germline V gene are SGHTA and FQGNSA. CDR3 DNA: TGTGCCAGCAGCTTAGGACTAGTGCCCAATGAGCAGTTCTTC. It encodes CASSLGLVPNEQFF.

The chain uses TRBV6-1 and TRBJ2-3, with 7 bases lining up with TRBD1. V lost 8 bases, J lost 3 bases, and 11 bases stayed unmatched. This CDR3 is 15 amino acids long. Germline CDR1 MNHNS, CDR2 SASEGT. CDR3: CASAGTASRTDTQYF. Here the CDR3 DNA reads TGTGCCAGCGCCGGGACAGCCTCTCGTACAGATACGCAGTATTTT.

This chain uses TRBV6-6 with TRBJ2-7; perhaps TRBD2 as D (5 bases). V shed 5 bases and J shed 3 bases, with 11 bases lying between them. Germline CDR1 MNHNY, CDR2 SVGAGI (reference sequence). The CDR3 consists of 13 residues. Here the CDR3 DNA reads TGTGCCAGCAGTACGGGGTTTGTCTACGAGCAGTACTTC. This codes for CASSTGFVYEQYF.

The J gene is TRBJ2-1, the V gene TRBV15; D uncertain. The germline V gene encodes CDR1 LNHNV and CDR2 YYDKDF (reference sequence). Between the trimmed V and J ends, which lost 3 bases and 4 bases, there was a span of 7 bases. The CDR3 runs to 13 residues. This CDR3 reads CATSRSGYNEQFF. CDR3 nucleotides: TGTGCCACCAGCAGGTCAGGATACAATGAGCAGTTCTTC.

This clone was seen only a few times. The gene calls are TRBV4-3 and TRBJ2-1, with 14 bases fitting TRBD2. Germline loops: CDR1 LGHNA, CDR2 YSLEER. This CDR3 comprises 15 residues. Trimming removed 4 bases from V and 7 bases from J; junction bases left unmatched: 3. CDR3 in amino acids: CASSPGLAGGNEQFF. As DNA, the CDR3 is TGCGCCAGCAGCCCAGGACTAGCGGGAGGTAATGAGCAGTTCTTC.

The chain employs TRBV5-1 and TRBJ2-6; 7 bases fit TRBD2. The CDR3 sequence is 16 residues long. CDR1 is SGHRS, CDR2 YFSETQ, per germline. After removal of 4 bases from V and 0 bases from J, the junction contained 4 bases not matched to a gene. DNA of the CDR3: TGCGCCAGCAGCGTCGGGGGGAGCTCTGGGGCCAACGTCCTGACTTTC. Translating it yields CASSVGGSSGANVLTF.

The chain carries TRBV29-1 and TRBJ2-3; the match to TRBD1 covers 9 bases. There are 14 residues in the CDR3. Germline CDR1 reads SQVTM; CDR2 reads ANQGSEA. J was trimmed by 5 bases and V by 3 bases; bases with no gene match: 6. The CDR3 DNA reads TGCAGCGTTGACCTGGGACAGGGCGTAGATACGCAGTATTTT. Translating it yields CSVDLGQGVDTQYF.

CDR3 DNA sequence: TGTGCCAGCAGCCTACAGGGTTCAGATACGCAGTATTTT. Translated: CASSLQGSDTQYF. The rearrangement links TRBV7-2 to TRBJ2-3; possibly TRBD1 for D (6 bases). The CDR3 sequence is 13 residues long. Germline-derived CDR1 and CDR2 are SGHTA and FQGNSA. Trimming took 5 bases from V and 4 from J, leaving 10 bases between them.

The chain carries TRBV29-1 and TRBJ2-6, with 8 bases identical to TRBD1. With V trimmed by 6 bases and J by 4 bases, 8 bases remained unmatched. Germline-derived CDR1 and CDR2 are SQVTM and ANQGSEA. The CDR3 spans 15 residues. The DNA of the CDR3 is TGCAGCGTGGGGCAGGGGGCAGGGGGGGCCAACGTCCTGACTTTC. Translating it yields CSVGQGAGGANVLTF. The full variable domain, with the rest looked up from reference TRBV29-1 and TRBJ2-6, is SAVISQKPSRDICQRGTSLTIQCQVDSQVTMMFWYRQQPGQSLTLIATANQGSEATYESGFVIDKFPISRPNLTFSTLTVSNMSPEDSSIYLCSVGQGAGGANVLTFGAGSRLTVL.

The chain has TRBV12-5 and TRBJ2-6; possibly TRBD1 for D (5 bases). The CDR3 has 15 residues. Trimming removed 2 bases from V and 4 bases from J, with 9 bases in between. CDR1 and CDR2 from the germline V gene are LGHNT and FRNRAP. CDR3 protein: CASGLLGPGANVLTF. The CDR3 nucleotides read TGTGCTAGTGGTTTGCTGGGGCCCGGGGCCAACGTCCTGACTTTC.

The chain is built from TRBV7-9 and TRBJ1-4; tentative D call: TRBD1 (6 bases). CDR3 length: 15 amino acids. The ends were cut back, 5 bases at V and 8 bases at J, with 18 bases in the middle. CDR1 SEHNR and CDR2 FQNEAQ come from the germline V gene (reference sequence). CDR3 sequence: CASSTRGGVDEKLFF. In DNA form, the CDR3 reads TGTGCCAGCAGCACCCGGGGGGGCGTAGACGAAAAACTGTTTTTT.

The chain links TRBV5-1 to TRBJ2-1; D perhaps matches TRBD1 (5 bases). CDR1 and CDR2 (germline): SGHRS, YFSETQ. There are 17 residues in the CDR3. Trimming shortened V by 1 base and J by 9 bases, and 23 bases separated the two germline ends. The CDR3 sequence is CASSLLRGFRGNTEQFF. For the CDR3, the DNA is TGCGCCAGCAGCTTGTTAAGGGGATTCCGTGGTAATACTGAGCAGTTCTTC.

This chain uses TRBV6-6 with TRBJ2-7; 7 bases agree with TRBD1. From germline, CDR1 is MNHNY and CDR2 SVGAGI (reference sequence). CDR3 length: 13 residues. V lost 8 bases, J lost 2 bases, and 6 bases stayed unmatched. Written as DNA, the CDR3 is TGTGCCAGCTTGGGACAGCCCACCTACGAGCAGTACTTC. As protein: CASLGQPTYEQYF.

V gene TRBV7-2 combines with J gene TRBJ2-3, with TRBD2 matching over 7 bases. This CDR3 spans 16 amino acids. V was clipped by 5 bases and J by 1 base; unmatched bases: 9. Germline values: CDR1 SGHTA, CDR2 FQGNSA. The CDR3 is CASSPSLAGGTDTQYF. The CDR3 region has the DNA TGTGCCAGCAGCCCCTCATTGGCGGGAGGCACAGATACGCAGTATTTT.

The CDR3 nucleotides read TGTGCCAGCAGTCCGAATCAGCCTAGCGGGAGGGGAGGGACCCAGTACTTC. Encoded protein: CASSPNQPSGRGGTQYF. This chain connects TRBV28 to TRBJ2-5; 12 bases line up with TRBD2. V shed 5 bases and J 7 bases; nucleotides not matched to a gene: 14. The CDR3 runs 17 residues. CDR1 is MDHEN and CDR2 is SYDVKM in the germline V gene.

The chain is built from TRBV4-1 and TRBJ2-2, with D perhaps matching TRBD2 (6 bases). V was shortened by 4 bases and J by 0 bases, with 9 bases between the two germline ends. The CDR3 contains 15 residues. Germline V gene lookup returns CDR1 MGHRA and CDR2 YSYEKL. The CDR3 region has the DNA TGCGCCAGCAGCCGGGAGGTCCCGAACACCGGGGAGCTGTTTTTT. Protein sequence: CASSREVPNTGELFF.

The chain combines TRBV28 with TRBJ2-1; D gene uncertain. Looked up from germline, CDR1 is MDHEN and CDR2 is SYDVKM. This CDR3 region has 12 residues. V dropped 8 bases and J dropped 9 bases, with 14 bases sitting between them. The DNA of the CDR3 is TGTGCCAGCGGTCCCCCGCAGATTGAGCAGTTCTTC. Translating gives CASGPPQIEQFF. The full variable domain, completed using reference TRBV28 and TRBJ2-1, is DVKVTQSSRYLVKRTGEKVFLECVQDMDHENMFWYRQDPGLGLRLIYFSYDVKMKEKGDIPEGYSVSREKKERFSLILESASTNQTSMYLCASGPPQIEQFFGPGTRLTVL.

This clone was seen more than once but under ten times. V usage is TRBV27 and J usage is TRBJ2-7; 9 bases map to TRBD1. Germline V lookup: CDR1 MNHEY, CDR2 SMNVEV (reference sequence). The CDR3 sequence is 14 residues long. V dropped 5 bases and J dropped 6; count of bases not matched to a gene: 8. This CDR3 reads CASSPGTGSGEQYF. The CDR3 nucleotides read TGTGCCAGCAGTCCAGGGACAGGGTCAGGCGAGCAGTACTTC.

This chain uses TRBV18 with TRBJ2-7; 10 positions match TRBD2. With V trimmed by 1 base and J by 5 bases, 2 bases remained unmatched. The CDR3 contains 14 residues. Per germline, CDR1 KGHSH and CDR2 LQKENI. This CDR3 is CASSPLAGGDEQYF. The CDR3 nucleotides read TGTGCCAGCTCACCACTAGCGGGAGGTGACGAGCAGTACTTC.

This clone was counted a single time. The chain employs TRBV7-2 and TRBJ1-2; D is undetermined. This CDR3 contains 16 residues. Germline CDR1 and CDR2: SGHTA and FQGNSA. V lost 5 bases and J lost 5, with 21 bases in between. This chain's CDR3 is CASSATVGGIGYGYTF. The DNA of the CDR3 is TGTGCCAGCAGCGCGACGGTTGGAGGGATTGGGTATGGCTACACCTTC.

This chain connects TRBV6-5 to TRBJ1-4, with a possible D match to TRBD1 (6 bases). V dropped 4 bases and J dropped 7 bases, with 10 bases sitting between them. The CDR3 consists of 13 residues. Germline CDR1 reads MNHEY; CDR2 reads SVGAGI. As DNA, the CDR3 is TGTGCCAGCAGTTGGGTCAGGGGTGAAAAACTGTTTTTT. Translated, it gives CASSWVRGEKLFF.

The chain recombines TRBV19 with TRBJ2-1, with 8 bases that match TRBD2. J gave up 1 base and V 10 bases, and 6 bases lay outside the gene matches. Germline lookup yields CDR1 LNHDA and CDR2 SQIVND (reference sequence). The CDR3 extends over 14 amino acids. The CDR3 region has the DNA TGTGCCACTCGGGGGGGCAAATCCTACAATGAGCAGTTCTTC. Translation gives CATRGGKSYNEQFF.